The source of this TCR beta chain is a study of blood T cell repertoires in COVID-19. Study information: Samples of COVID-19 (acute and convalescent) were obtained from the United States, Italy and Spain. PBMCs, B-cell-depleted T cells, or T cells provided the cDNA or gDNA that made up the material.

Germline lookup yields CDR1 DFQATT and CDR2 SNEGSKA (reference sequence). The V end was cut by 3 bases, the J end by 0 bases, with 9 bases between. The CDR3 sequence is 15 residues long. Original methodology: Scientists estimated how many nucleated cells there were by amplifying reference gene primers. Profiled with immunoSEQ multiplex PCR; TCRdb holds only in-frame clones, not every one. The DNA gave D and trimming, while V, J and clone size come from that table. This sample has a few thousand clones, with approximately 80% found just once. The chain recombines TRBV20-1 with TRBJ2-6; no firm D call. The sample was peripheral blood. The clonotype originates from a man aged 65 to 79 with active COVID-19. Here the CDR3 DNA reads TGCAGTGCTAGTCCACAGTCCTCTGGGGCCAACGTCCTGACTTTC. It codes for CSASPQSSGANVLTF.